Each of the 5 T cell receptor beta chains below was sequenced from the same sample in a study of memory CD8 T cells in hepatitis C reinfection. TCRdb's table, derived via immunoSEQ multiplex PCR, lists solely in-frame clones and lacks some. The table shows a few thousand clones, with 87% occurring only once. Indicated time point: late/post reinfection, 12 to 24 weeks after detection. No in vitro expansion preceded TCR sequencing of the sorted cells. Source material: naive CD8+ T cells sorted from blood. All receptors derive from a man over 45 with hepatitis C virus infection.

The V call is TRBV4-1, the J call TRBJ1-2; no firm D call. V lost 1 base and J 0 bases, leaving 9 bases between the germline ends. The CDR3 loop spans 15 amino acids. The germline CDR1 and CDR2 sequences are MGHRA and YSYEKL. The CDR3 DNA sequence: TGCGCCAGCAGCCAAGTCACCACAGCTAACTATGGCTACACCTTC. It translates to CASSQVTTANYGYTF.

The chain employs TRBV25-1 and TRBJ2-2; the D gene is possibly TRBD2 (5 bases). Looked up from germline, CDR1 is MGHDK and CDR2 is SYGVNS. The CDR3 length is 14 residues. The V end was cut by 2 bases, the J end by 8 bases, with 12 bases between. CDR3 amino acids: CASSEVLTGGELFF. The CDR3 coding sequence is TGTGCCAGCAGTGAAGTACTTACGGGGGGGGAGCTGTTTTTT. Looking up the rest from reference TRBV25-1 and TRBJ2-2 gives the full variable domain: EADIYQTPRYLVIGTGKKITLECSQTMGHDKMYWYQQDPGMELHLIHYSYGVNSTEKGDLSSESTVSRIRTEHFPLTLESARPSHTSQYLCASSEVLTGGELFFGEGSRLTVL.

The chain has TRBV27 and TRBJ1-1; D gene unclear. V was cut by 2 bases and J by 1 base, with 17 bases left in between. CDR1 and CDR2 from the germline V gene are MNHEY and SMNVEV (reference sequence). CDR3 length equals 17 residues. The CDR3 coding sequence is TGTGCCAGCAGTTTACTAGCGGCGAATAACCCGAACACTGAAGCTTTCTTT. Its translation is CASSLLAANNPNTEAFF.

This clone was observed once. The chain carries TRBV4-1 and TRBJ2-7; TRBD1 is a possible D gene (5 bases). The CDR3 loop spans 13 amino acids. Trimming shortened V by 8 bases and J by 2 bases, and 13 bases separated the two germline ends. Germline assignment: CDR1 MGHRA and CDR2 YSYEKL. The CDR3 nucleotides read TGCGCCAGCGGAGAAGGGGCCACCTACGAGCAGTACTTC. Translation gives CASGEGATYEQYF.

The V and J genes are TRBV7-3 and TRBJ2-5; a possible D gene is TRBD1 (5 bases). The CDR3 length is 13 residues. Trimming shortened V by 5 bases and J by 2 bases, and 9 bases separated the two germline ends. CDR1 and CDR2 (germline): SGHTA, FQGTGA. CDR3 loop: CASSVTAQETQYF. The CDR3 DNA follows: TGTGCCAGCAGCGTGACAGCACAAGAGACCCAGTACTTC.